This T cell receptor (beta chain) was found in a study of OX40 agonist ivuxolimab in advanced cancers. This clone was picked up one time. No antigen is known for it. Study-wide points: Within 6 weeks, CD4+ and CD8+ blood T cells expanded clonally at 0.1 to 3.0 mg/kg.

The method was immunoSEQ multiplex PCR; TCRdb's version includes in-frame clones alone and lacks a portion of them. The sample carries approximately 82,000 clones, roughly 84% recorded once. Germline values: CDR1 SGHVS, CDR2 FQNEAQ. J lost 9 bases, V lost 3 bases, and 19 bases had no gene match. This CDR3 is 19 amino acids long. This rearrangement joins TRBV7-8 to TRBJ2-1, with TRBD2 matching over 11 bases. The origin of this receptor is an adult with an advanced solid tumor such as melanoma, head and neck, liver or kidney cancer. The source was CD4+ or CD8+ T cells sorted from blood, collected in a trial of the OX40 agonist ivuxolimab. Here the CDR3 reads CASSFTGTSGGLGYVEQFF. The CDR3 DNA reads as TGTGCCAGCAGCTTCACCGGGACTAGCGGAGGTTTGGGGTACGTTGAGCAGTTCTTC.